The rows below give T cell receptor beta chains drawn from one sample of a study of CD8 T cells in Susac syndrome. One entry per CDR3 protein, called by TCRdb with MiXCR from the immunoSEQ multiplex PCR reads. The sample lists 67,000 or so distinct CDR3 sequences; 93% were seen once. The sequenced sample was CD4+ T cells from PBMCs. These receptor sequences come from a human donor with Susac syndrome. Both conserved end residues are part of each CDR3. Each record gives: J gene, D gene, V gene, clone size, CDR3 protein, CDR3 DNA. The D gene is left open where the match is weak. Some rows mark clone size as missing; the rest say once, few, many or name a class of expanded clone.

J gene: TRBJ2-7
D gene: TRBD1
V gene: TRBV6-6
clone size: NA
CDR3 protein: CASSRPPDRAYYEQYF
CDR3 DNA: TGTGCCAGCAGTCGTCCCCCGGACAGGGCTTACTACGAGCAGTACTTC

J gene: TRBJ1-1
D gene: NA
V gene: TRBV7-2
clone size: NA
CDR3 protein: CASRSGADTEAFF
CDR3 DNA: TGTGCCAGCCGATCAGGGGCGGACACTGAAGCTTTCTTT

J gene: TRBJ2-2
D gene: TRBD1
V gene: TRBV6-5
clone size: NA
CDR3 protein: CASAGTDRTGELFF
CDR3 DNA: TGTGCCAGCGCCGGGACAGATCGTACCGGGGAGCTGTTTTTT

J gene: TRBJ1-1
D gene: TRBD1
V gene: TRBV7-3
clone size: NA
CDR3 protein: CASRDRGENTEAFF
CDR3 DNA: TGTGCCAGCAGGGACAGGGGGGAGAACACTGAAGCTTTCTTT

J gene: TRBJ2-7
D gene: NA
V gene: TRBV20-1
clone size: NA
CDR3 protein: CSASRTVPHEQYF
CDR3 DNA: TGCAGTGCTAGCCGGACAGTCCCCCACGAGCAGTACTTC

J gene: TRBJ1-2
D gene: NA
V gene: TRBV5-6
clone size: NA
CDR3 protein: CASSLYGVNYGYTF
CDR3 DNA: TGTGCCAGCAGCTTGTACGGCGTCAACTATGGCTACACCTTC

J gene: TRBJ2-1
D gene: TRBD2
V gene: TRBV7-2
clone size: NA
CDR3 protein: CASSLSGGDNIYEQFF
CDR3 DNA: TGTGCCAGCAGTCTTAGCGGGGGGGATAATATATATGAGCAGTTCTTC

J gene: TRBJ2-7
D gene: NA
V gene: TRBV7-9
clone size: NA
CDR3 protein: CASSLDRRKGDSYEQYF
CDR3 DNA: TGTGCCAGCAGCTTAGACAGGCGAAAGGGGGACTCCTACGAGCAGTACTTC

J gene: TRBJ2-3
D gene: NA
V gene: TRBV3-1
clone size: NA
CDR3 protein: CASTPSGVTDTQYF
CDR3 DNA: TGTGCCAGCACCCCTAGTGGGGTCACAGATACGCAGTATTTT

J gene: TRBJ2-2
D gene: NA
V gene: TRBV30
clone size: NA
CDR3 protein: CACLRSPGDRELFF
CDR3 DNA: TGTGCCTGCTTGAGGTCACCCGGGGACCGGGAGCTGTTTTTT

J gene: TRBJ2-2
D gene: TRBD2
V gene: TRBV28
clone size: once
CDR3 protein: CASSPGGFTGELFF
CDR3 DNA: TGTGCCAGCAGTCCCGGGGGGTTCACCGGGGAGCTGTTTTTT

J gene: TRBJ2-3
D gene: NA
V gene: TRBV20-1
clone size: NA
CDR3 protein: CSGPPGTDTQYF
CDR3 DNA: TGCAGTGGACCTCCCGGCACAGATACGCAGTATTTT

J gene: TRBJ2-7
D gene: NA
V gene: TRBV20-1
clone size: NA
CDR3 protein: CSARVPGTYEQYF
CDR3 DNA: TGCAGTGCTAGAGTTCCAGGGACCTACGAGCAGTACTTC

J gene: TRBJ1-5
D gene: NA
V gene: TRBV20-1
clone size: NA
CDR3 protein: CSARDQRRGSNQPQHF
CDR3 DNA: TGCAGTGCTAGAGATCAGCGCAGGGGAAGCAATCAGCCCCAGCATTTT

J gene: TRBJ1-1
D gene: TRBD1
V gene: TRBV7-9
clone size: NA
CDR3 protein: CASSLGQGSTEAFF
CDR3 DNA: TGTGCCAGCAGCTTAGGACAGGGGAGCACTGAAGCTTTCTTT

J gene: TRBJ1-2
D gene: NA
V gene: TRBV28
clone size: NA
CDR3 protein: CASSLTGEYGYTF
CDR3 DNA: TGTGCCAGCAGTTTAACGGGGGAGTATGGCTACACCTTC

J gene: TRBJ1-5
D gene: NA
V gene: TRBV28
clone size: once
CDR3 protein: CASKKDQPQHF
CDR3 DNA: TGTGCCAGCAAGAAGGACCAGCCCCAGCATTTT

J gene: TRBJ2-5
D gene: NA
V gene: TRBV7-2
clone size: NA
CDR3 protein: CASSLGGLIETQYF
CDR3 DNA: TGTGCCAGCAGCTTAGGGGGGTTGATAGAGACCCAGTACTTC

J gene: TRBJ1-4
D gene: NA
V gene: TRBV29-1
clone size: NA
CDR3 protein: CSVDSGDATNEKLFF
CDR3 DNA: TGCAGCGTGGACTCAGGGGACGCAACTAATGAAAAACTGTTTTTT

J gene: TRBJ1-1
D gene: NA
V gene: TRBV10-3
clone size: NA
CDR3 protein: CAILPRAEGTEAFF
CDR3 DNA: TGTGCCATACTCCCTAGGGCTGAGGGCACTGAAGCTTTCTTT

J gene: TRBJ2-2
D gene: NA
V gene: TRBV24-1
clone size: NA
CDR3 protein: CATSDRPGRGPRNTGELFF
CDR3 DNA: TGTGCCACCAGTGATCGACCGGGACGGGGGCCTAGGAACACCGGGGAGCTGTTTTTT

J gene: TRBJ1-6
D gene: NA
V gene: TRBV28
clone size: NA
CDR3 protein: CASSSYGAGSESPLHF
CDR3 DNA: TGTGCCAGCAGCTCCTACGGGGCAGGGTCCGAGTCACCCCTCCACTTT

J gene: TRBJ1-1
D gene: NA
V gene: TRBV14
clone size: NA
CDR3 protein: CASSQPGTNTEAFF
CDR3 DNA: TGTGCCAGCAGCCAACCCGGGACGAACACTGAAGCTTTCTTT

J gene: TRBJ1-6
D gene: TRBD1
V gene: TRBV2
clone size: NA
CDR3 protein: CASSGQGLRNSPLHF
CDR3 DNA: TGTGCCAGCAGTGGACAGGGGTTGAGGAATTCACCCCTCCACTTT

J gene: TRBJ1-2
D gene: NA
V gene: TRBV4-3
clone size: NA
CDR3 protein: CASSQDPDSNYGYTF
CDR3 DNA: TGCGCCAGCAGCCAAGATCCAGATTCTAACTATGGCTACACCTTC

J gene: TRBJ2-3
D gene: NA
V gene: TRBV20-1
clone size: once
CDR3 protein: CSAQDGLLLTDTQYF
CDR3 DNA: TGCAGTGCCCAGGATGGACTCCTCCTCACAGATACGCAGTATTTT

J gene: TRBJ2-3
D gene: TRBD2
V gene: TRBV7-3
clone size: NA
CDR3 protein: CASSLMGQRGDTQYF
CDR3 DNA: TGTGCCAGCAGCTTAATGGGGCAGCGGGGGGATACGCAGTATTTT

J gene: TRBJ2-1
D gene: NA
V gene: TRBV2
clone size: NA
CDR3 protein: CASSVMDSHNEQFF
CDR3 DNA: TGTGCCAGCAGTGTTATGGACTCCCACAATGAGCAGTTCTTC

J gene: TRBJ1-2
D gene: TRBD1
V gene: TRBV10-2
clone size: once
CDR3 protein: CASDGQDYGYTF
CDR3 DNA: TGCGCCAGCGACGGACAGGACTATGGCTACACCTTC

J gene: TRBJ1-5
D gene: NA
V gene: TRBV29-1
clone size: NA
CDR3 protein: CSVGAGGQPQHF
CDR3 DNA: TGCAGCGTTGGGGCAGGCGGTCAGCCCCAGCATTTT

J gene: TRBJ2-7
D gene: TRBD1
V gene: TRBV28
clone size: NA
CDR3 protein: CASSLPGQARNEQYF
CDR3 DNA: TGTGCCAGCAGTCTCCCCGGACAGGCACGGAACGAGCAGTACTTC

J gene: TRBJ1-1
D gene: NA
V gene: TRBV29-1
clone size: NA
CDR3 protein: CSALGWRTEAFF
CDR3 DNA: TGCAGCGCCCTGGGATGGAGGACTGAAGCTTTCTTT

J gene: TRBJ1-1
D gene: NA
V gene: TRBV20-1
clone size: NA
CDR3 protein: CSAGAFPGAEAFF
CDR3 DNA: TGCAGTGCGGGGGCCTTCCCGGGCGCTGAAGCTTTCTTT

J gene: TRBJ1-6
D gene: TRBD1
V gene: TRBV6-5
clone size: NA
CDR3 protein: CASSWYPGQGLNSPLHF
CDR3 DNA: TGTGCCAGCAGTTGGTATCCAGGACAGGGCCTTAATTCACCCCTCCACTTT

J gene: TRBJ1-1
D gene: TRBD1
V gene: TRBV6-6
clone size: NA
CDR3 protein: CASSDRVKNTEAFF
CDR3 DNA: TGTGCCAGCAGTGACAGGGTGAAGAACACTGAAGCTTTCTTT

J gene: TRBJ1-3
D gene: TRBD1
V gene: TRBV7-9
clone size: once
CDR3 protein: CASSLGQGGNTIYF
CDR3 DNA: TGTGCCAGCAGCTTAGGACAGGGTGGAAACACCATATATTTT

J gene: TRBJ2-5
D gene: NA
V gene: TRBV9
clone size: NA
CDR3 protein: CASATAGGGLETQYF
CDR3 DNA: TGTGCCAGCGCTACCGCCGGGGGCGGGTTGGAGACCCAGTACTTC

J gene: TRBJ2-3
D gene: TRBD1
V gene: TRBV12-3/TRBV12-4
clone size: NA
CDR3 protein: CASRRRDRVITDTQYF
CDR3 DNA: TGTGCCAGCAGGCGGCGGGACAGGGTGATCACAGATACGCAGTATTTT

J gene: TRBJ1-4
D gene: NA
V gene: TRBV30
clone size: NA
CDR3 protein: CAWSVDSGLEKLFF
CDR3 DNA: TGTGCCTGGAGTGTAGACAGTGGACTTGAAAAACTGTTTTTT

J gene: TRBJ2-7
D gene: NA
V gene: TRBV3-1
clone size: NA
CDR3 protein: CASSQMGWGYEQYF
CDR3 DNA: TGTGCCAGCAGCCAAATGGGTTGGGGGTACGAGCAGTACTTC

J gene: TRBJ1-1
D gene: TRBD1
V gene: TRBV2
clone size: NA
CDR3 protein: CASRKQGQWNTEAFF
CDR3 DNA: TGTGCCAGCAGGAAACAGGGACAGTGGAACACTGAAGCTTTCTTT

J gene: TRBJ2-7
D gene: NA
V gene: TRBV5-5
clone size: NA
CDR3 protein: CASSLEAFSYEQYF
CDR3 DNA: TGTGCCAGCAGCTTGGAAGCCTTTTCCTACGAGCAGTACTTC

J gene: TRBJ1-2
D gene: NA
V gene: TRBV20-1
clone size: NA
CDR3 protein: CSALRGRRNYGYTF
CDR3 DNA: TGCAGTGCCCTAAGGGGCAGACGAAACTATGGCTACACCTTC

J gene: TRBJ1-4
D gene: TRBD1
V gene: TRBV23-1
clone size: NA
CDR3 protein: CASSPHRGPNKKLFF
CDR3 DNA: TGCGCCAGCAGTCCCCACAGGGGACCCAACAAAAAACTGTTTTTT